Shown below are 10 T cell receptor beta chains from a single sample sequenced in a study of T cells after yellow fever vaccination. Using its own MiXCR run on the 5' RACE reads, TCRdb lists one record per CDR3 protein. The sample records around 300,000 distinct CDR3 sequences, approximately 4% being singletons. The sample was PBMCs, taken 15 days after the yellow fever booster vaccination. These receptor sequences come from a man aged 18 to 30 who received the YFV17D yellow fever vaccine.

There are a few counts of this clonotype. DNA for the CDR3: TGTGCCAGCAGTGCCCAGGGGGGGCGCAACTATGGCTACACCTTC. Its protein is CASSAQGGRNYGYTF. V is TRBV6-5 and J is TRBJ1-2; 7 bases are shared with TRBD1. The germline gives CDR1 MNHEY, CDR2 SVGAGI. The CDR3 covers 15 residues. The V gene end was trimmed by 5 bases and the J gene end by 2 bases; junction bases not matched to a gene: 8.

A few counts support this clonotype. The genes are TRBV15 and TRBJ2-2; 8 positions match TRBD2. From germline, CDR1 is LNHNV and CDR2 YYDKDF (reference sequence). There are 15 residues in the CDR3. V gave up 5 bases and J gave up 4 bases; unmatched junction bases: 6. CDR3 region: CATSPGGGRTGELFF. DNA for the CDR3: TGTGCCACCAGCCCCGGGGGGGGACGCACCGGGGAGCTGTTTTTT.

In this sample, this clonotype turned up many times. V usage is TRBV18 and J usage is TRBJ1-1, with D tentatively TRBD1 (6 bases). The germline V gene encodes CDR1 KGHSH and CDR2 LQKENI. Trimming removed 5 bases from V and 7 bases from J, with 17 bases in between. CDR3 length: 14 amino acids. CDR3 bases: TGTGCCAGCTCATTTATCGGACAGCCGAGTGAAGCTTTCTTT. It translates to CASSFIGQPSEAFF.

The chain recombines TRBV11-2 with TRBJ2-1, with a tentative D call TRBD2 (5 bases). Trimming shortened V by 5 bases and J by 10 bases, and 9 bases separated the two germline ends. CDR3 length: 11 residues. Germline V lookup: CDR1 SGHAT, CDR2 FQNNGV. CDR3 protein: CASSGPGEQFF. The DNA of the CDR3 is TGTGCCAGCAGCGGGCCGGGGGAGCAGTTCTTC.

This clonotype was seen repeatedly, ten times or more. The rearrangement joins TRBV15 to TRBJ2-2; D is unclear. V was cut by 1 base and J by 1 base, with 13 bases left in between. Germline CDR1 reads LNHNV; CDR2 reads YYDKDF (reference sequence). The CDR3 contains 17 residues. The CDR3 sequence: CATSRGRILVNTGELFF. In DNA, the CDR3 is TGTGCCACCAGCAGAGGGAGAATACTTGTGAACACCGGGGAGCTGTTTTTT.

This clonotype was seen ten or more times. The chain links TRBV12-3 or TRBV12-4 to TRBJ2-1; 11 bases line up with TRBD1. The CDR3 covers 14 residues. J lost 6 bases, V lost 7 bases, and 5 bases had no gene match. The CDR3 region has the DNA TGTGCCAGCACCCAGGGACAGGGGGTCAATGAGCAGTTCTTC. Translating gives CASTQGQGVNEQFF.

This clonotype turned up a few times. This chain joins TRBV27 and TRBJ2-1; 12 bases map to TRBD1. J gave up 8 bases and V 3 bases, and 2 bases lay outside the gene matches. Germline V gene data show CDR1 as MNHEY and CDR2 as SMNVEV (reference sequence). There are 14 residues in the CDR3. The CDR3 nucleotides are TGTGCCAGCAGTTTGGGACAGGGGGCCTATGAGCAGTTCTTC. It yields the protein CASSLGQGAYEQFF.

The CDR3 DNA reads as TGTGCCAGCAGCTTGGATCCGGGGTCGGCAGATACGCAGTATTTT. Translating it yields CASSLDPGSADTQYF. V usage is TRBV5-4 and J usage is TRBJ2-3, with D possibly TRBD2 on 5 matching bases. Between the trimmed V and J ends, which lost 0 bases and 4 bases, there was a span of 12 bases. CDR1 and CDR2 (germline): SGHNT, YYREEE (reference sequence). CDR3 length: 15 residues.

This clonotype was picked up many times. CDR3 sequence reads: CASSLVGGTGSNTEAFF. The CDR3 DNA follows: TGTGCCAGCAGCTTAGTTGGCGGGACAGGGTCGAACACTGAAGCTTTCTTT. The V call is TRBV7-6, the J call TRBJ1-1; the match to TRBD1 covers 9 bases. The J segment lost 1 base and the V segment lost 1 base, leaving 7 bases of the junction unmatched. The CDR3 runs to 17 residues. CDR1 and CDR2 from the germline V gene are SGHVS and FNYEAQ.

The chain is built from TRBV24-1 and TRBJ2-7, with TRBD1 matching over 8 bases. Trimming cost V 10 bases and J 2 bases; bases outside gene matches: 3. Germline CDR1 and CDR2: KGHDR and SFDVKD. The CDR3 contains 12 residues. This CDR3 reads CATTGGPYEQYV. The CDR3 DNA follows: TGTGCCACTACAGGGGGTCCCTACGAGCAGTACGTC.